This T cell receptor (beta chain) was sequenced during a study of cytomegalovirus exposure and HLA in healthy donors. Study overall: The Caucasian-associated ancestry cluster held more than 80% of 350 to 450 genotyped donors. Study conclusions and caveats: Investigators reported 150 to 200 TCR beta chains as tied to cytomegalovirus. Common viral pathogens seemed, in a later analysis, to connect with several of the most significant clusters.

CDR3 length equals 15 residues. Unmatched junction bases numbered 14, after V lost 3 bases and J lost 8 bases. CDR1 SQVTM and CDR2 ANQGSEA come from the germline V gene. Worth noting for this clone: Its antigen is still unknown.

With 60 Vbeta and 13 Jbeta primers, the PCR was carried out. In the authors' methods: Among the unique TCR beta chains that a later analysis counted, about 81 million in all, 9.5 million to 12 million were shared. Produced via immunoSEQ multiplex PCR; TCRdb's table is partial and in-frame only. V and J calls plus clone size are reproduced from that table; the DNA served to infer D and trimming. The sample lists about 99,000 clones, around 77% occurring once. The source material was PBMCs. This sequence joins TRBV29-1 and TRBJ2-3, with 7 bases that match TRBD2. The sequence derives from a middle-aged man in good health and CMV-seronegative. CDR3: CSVDPEGRGGATQYF. The CDR3 DNA is TGCAGCGTTGATCCCGAGGGGAGGGGAGGGGCTACGCAGTATTTT.